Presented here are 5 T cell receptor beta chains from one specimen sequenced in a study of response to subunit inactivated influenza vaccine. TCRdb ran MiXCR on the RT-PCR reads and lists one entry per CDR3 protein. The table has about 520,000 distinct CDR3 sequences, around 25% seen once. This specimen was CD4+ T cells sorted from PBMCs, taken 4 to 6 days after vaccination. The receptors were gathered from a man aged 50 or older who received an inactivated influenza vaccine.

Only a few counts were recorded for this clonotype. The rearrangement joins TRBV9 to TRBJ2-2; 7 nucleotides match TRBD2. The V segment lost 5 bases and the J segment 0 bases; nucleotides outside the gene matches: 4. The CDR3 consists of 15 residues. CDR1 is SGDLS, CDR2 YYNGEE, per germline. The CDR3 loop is CASRAAGTNTGELFF. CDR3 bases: TGTGCCAGCAGGGCAGCGGGGACGAACACCGGGGAGCTGTTTTTT.

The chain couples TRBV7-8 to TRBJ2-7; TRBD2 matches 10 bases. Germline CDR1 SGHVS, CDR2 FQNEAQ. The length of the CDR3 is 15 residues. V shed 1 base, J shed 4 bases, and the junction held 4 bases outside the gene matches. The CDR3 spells CASSLVAAGGYEQYF. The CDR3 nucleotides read TGTGCCAGCAGCTTAGTTGCAGCGGGAGGGTACGAGCAGTACTTC.

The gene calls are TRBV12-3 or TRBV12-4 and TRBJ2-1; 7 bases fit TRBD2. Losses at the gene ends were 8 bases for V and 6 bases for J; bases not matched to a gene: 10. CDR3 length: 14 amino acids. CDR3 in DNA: TGTGCCAGCGGAAGGACTAGGGCTACCAATGAGCAGTTCTTC. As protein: CASGRTRATNEQFF.

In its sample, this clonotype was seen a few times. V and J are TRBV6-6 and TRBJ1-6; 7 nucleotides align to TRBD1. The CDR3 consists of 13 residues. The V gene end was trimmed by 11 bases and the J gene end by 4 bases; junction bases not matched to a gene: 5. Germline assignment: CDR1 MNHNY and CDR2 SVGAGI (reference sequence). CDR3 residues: CASLGQYNSPLHF. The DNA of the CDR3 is TGTGCCTCCTTGGGACAGTATAATTCACCCCTCCACTTT.

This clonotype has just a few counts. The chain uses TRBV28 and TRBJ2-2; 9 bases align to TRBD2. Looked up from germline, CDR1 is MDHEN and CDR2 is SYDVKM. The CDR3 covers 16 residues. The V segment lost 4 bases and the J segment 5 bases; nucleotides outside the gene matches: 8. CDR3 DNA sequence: TGTGCCAGCAGTTCTCAGCGGGAGGCCGGAACCGGGGAGCTGTTTTTT. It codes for CASSSQREAGTGELFF.